This T cell receptor beta chain is drawn from a study of blood T cell repertoires in COVID-19. TCRdb's table, derived via immunoSEQ multiplex PCR, lists solely in-frame clones and lacks some. The data hold roughly 120,000 clones, with less than 80% observed a single time. The V end was cut by 1 base, the J end by 8 bases, with 14 bases between. Germline CDR1 is SGHAT and CDR2 is FQNNGV. CDR3 length: 15 residues. This receptor was obtained from a man aged 50 or older with acute or convalescent COVID-19. The V and J genes are TRBV11-2 and TRBJ2-2; possibly TRBD2 for D (5 bases). Sequencing was done on a sample of peripheral blood. The CDR3 nucleotides read TGTGCCAGCAGCTTAGCGTCACACGGGGTTGGGGAGCTGTTTTTT. Translated, it gives CASSLASHGVGELFF.